One T cell receptor (beta chain) is described in this entry. Sequencing used immunoSEQ multiplex PCR; TCRdb keeps in-frame clones, though not all of them. This sample has about 39,000 clones, with over 90% found just once. The data belong to a study of graft-versus-host responses after intestinal transplantation. Per the germline V gene, CDR1 is SQVTM and CDR2 is ANQGSEA. The CDR3 has 15 amino acids. V was trimmed by 6 bases and J by 1 base, leaving 19 bases between them. Material: PBMCs, obtained approximately 100 weeks after intestinal transplantation. The V gene is TRBV29-1, the J gene TRBJ2-7; D is perhaps TRBD1 or TRBD2 (5 bases each). This TCR was sampled from a human patient who received an intestinal transplant, so some T cells may come from the graft donor. The CDR3: CSVGEVGVGSYEQYF. Here the CDR3 DNA reads TGCAGCGTGGGGGAAGTGGGAGTGGGGTCCTACGAGCAGTACTTC.